The present TCR beta chain was sequenced within a study of CD8 T cells in ankylosing spondylitis. Findings and limits, study-wide: Certain motif variants had earlier appeared in reactive arthritis synovial fluid and blood. Within peripheral blood, clones linked to disease were CD8+ and relatively rare. Seven to nine highly homologous variants formed a TCR beta motif that appeared characteristic of ankylosing spondylitis blood.

MiXCR, run by TCRdb on the 5' RACE reads, gives a single entry per CDR3 protein. The sample lists about 540,000 distinct CDR3 sequences, roughly 13% occurring once. This clonotype has a handful of counts. No antigen is known for it. The CDR3 contains 16 residues. The trim removed 0 bases at V and 4 bases at J, leaving 5 bases unmatched. Germline CDR1 SGHAT, CDR2 FQNNGV. Sequenced input: blood, either unsorted or a sorted T cell fraction (not recorded which). The rearrangement links TRBV11-2 to TRBJ2-2, with 7 bases matching TRBD2. This TCR came from a male donor with ankylosing spondylitis. The CDR3 DNA sequence: TGTGCCAGCAGCTTAGATCTTAGCGGGTCCACCGGGGAGCTGTTTTTT. Translating it yields CASSLDLSGSTGELFF.